The rows below give T cell receptor beta chains drawn from one sample of a study of blood T cell repertoires in COVID-19. Assay used: immunoSEQ multiplex PCR; TCRdb lists only in-frame clones, some missing. The repertoire holds approximately 160,000 clones, with roughly 83% as singletons. Specimen: peripheral blood. These receptors originate from a woman aged 80 or over with active or convalescent COVID-19. CDR3s include the opening cysteine and the closing phenylalanine or tryptophan. The D gene is left open where the match is weak. The listing skips clone size in some rows; elsewhere it reads once, few, many or a size class.

D gene,clone size,J gene,V gene,CDR3 DNA,CDR3 protein
-,-,TRBJ1-3,TRBV7-8,TGTGCCAGCAGCTCTTGGACATCTGGAAACACCATATATTTT,CASSSWTSGNTIYF
TRBD1,-,TRBJ1-6,TRBV14,TGTGCCAGCAGCCAAGACGTGGGACAGAGGCCCCGTACTTTTAATTCACCCCTCCACTTT,CASSQDVGQRPRTFNSPLHF
TRBD1,-,TRBJ1-2,TRBV27,TGTGCCAGCAGTTTTCGGACAGGGGAAGGCTACACCTTC,CASSFRTGEGYTF
-,few,TRBJ2-1,TRBV24-1,TGTGCCACCAACCGGGAGCAGTTCTTC,CATNREQFF
-,-,TRBJ2-7,TRBV3-1/TRBV3-2,TGTGCCAGCAGCCAAAACTCTCACGAGCAGTACTTC,CASSQNSHEQYF
-,-,TRBJ1-5,TRBV14,TGTGCCAGCAGCCAACCCGATTGGACAGTTATACAGCCCCAGCATTTT,CASSQPDWTVIQPQHF
TRBD2,once,TRBJ2-3,TRBV5-4,TGTGCCAGCAGCCCGGGAGGGGGGGCTTTCACAGATACGCAGTATTTT,CASSPGGGAFTDTQYF
-,-,TRBJ1-2,TRBV10-3,TGTGCCATCGGGGCAGATTATGGCTACACCTTC,CAIGADYGYTF
TRBD2,-,TRBJ2-7,TRBV6-5,TGTGCCAGCAAGGGACTAGCGGGGCTAGACGAGCAGTACTTC,CASKGLAGLDEQYF
-,many,TRBJ1-5,TRBV5-7,TGTGCCAGCAGCTGGGCCCGGGGGCCCCAGCATTTT,CASSWARGPQHF
-,once,TRBJ1-1,TRBV7-2,TGTGCCAGCAGCTTAATCGGCCCGGGGGATGAAGCTTTCTTT,CASSLIGPGDEAFF
-,few,TRBJ2-2,TRBV11-2,TGTGCCAGCAGCTTTGGGGGCTCCTCCGGGGAGCTGTTTTTT,CASSFGGSSGELFF
-,-,TRBJ2-6,TRBV4-3,TGCGCCAGCAGCCAAGATGCGGTCACTGGGGCCAACGTCCTGACTTTC,CASSQDAVTGANVLTF
-,-,TRBJ1-2,TRBV7-9,TGTGCCAGCAGTCAGTGGGACAAGATAGTTGGTGGCTACACCTTC,CASSQWDKIVGGYTF
-,-,TRBJ2-2,TRBV2,TGTGCCAGCAGTGATGGACAAAGCACCGGGGAGCTGTTTTTT,CASSDGQSTGELFF
TRBD1,-,TRBJ1-4,TRBV7-9,TGTGCCAGCAGCTTACCGGGACAGGCTAATGAAAAACTGTTTTTT,CASSLPGQANEKLFF
-,-,TRBJ1-2,TRBV4-3,TGCGCCAGCAGCCCCCGGACAGCTACTAACTATGGCTACACCTTC,CASSPRTATNYGYTF
-,-,TRBJ1-1,TRBV4-3,TGCGCCAGCAGCCAAGAAAGGGGTTCTATTGGGGTCGGGAACACTGAAGCTTTCTTT,CASSQERGSIGVGNTEAFF
TRBD1,-,TRBJ1-1,TRBV6-5,TGTGCCAGCAGGGACAGGCTTCCCCTCGGGACTGAAGCTTTCTTT,CASRDRLPLGTEAFF
-,-,TRBJ1-6,TRBV27,TGTGCCAGCAGTCCGCAGGGGTATAATTCACCCCTCCACTTT,CASSPQGYNSPLHF
-,-,TRBJ2-2,TRBV7-2,TGTGCCAGCAGCTCACTATCCGGGGAGCTGTTTTTT,CASSSLSGELFF
-,-,TRBJ2-5,TRBV13,TGTGCCAGCAGCTTAGTTCTCAGCCAAGAGACCCAGTACTTC,CASSLVLSQETQYF
TRBD2,-,TRBJ2-3,TRBV7-2,TGTGCCAGCAGCTTTAGCGGGGGGGCAGATACGCAGTATTTT,CASSFSGGADTQYF
-,-,TRBJ2-5,TRBV7-2,TGTGCCAGCAGCTTTTTGGGGGGGCCCGTCGGGGAGACCCAGTACTTC,CASSFLGGPVGETQYF
TRBD1,-,TRBJ1-2,TRBV18,TGTGCCAGCTCACCTGGGACAGAAGGTTATGGCTACACCTTC,CASSPGTEGYGYTF
-,-,TRBJ2-7,TRBV5-1,TGCGCCAGCAGCCAAGGGACAACACGCTCCTACGAGCAGTACTTC,CASSQGTTRSYEQYF
-,-,TRBJ1-3,TRBV27,TGTGCCAGCAGTCCCGGGAGAGGGAGTGGAAACACCATATATTTT,CASSPGRGSGNTIYF
-,-,TRBJ2-4,TRBV28,TGTGCCAGCAGTTTACTTGGGGGGATAGCCAAAAACATTCAGTACTTC,CASSLLGGIAKNIQYF
-,-,TRBJ1-2,TRBV19,TGTGCCAGTAGTATCGGACAGCCCGGAGGCTATGGCTACACCTTC,CASSIGQPGGYGYTF
-,-,TRBJ2-3,TRBV7-2,TGTGCCAGCAGCTTAGCGAGGCTCTTGGGAGATACGCAGTATTTT,CASSLARLLGDTQYF
-,-,TRBJ2-1,TRBV18,TGTGCCAGCTCACCACCAGTTTCCGGGAACAATGAGCAGTTCTTC,CASSPPVSGNNEQFF
-,-,TRBJ2-3,TRBV9,TGTGCCAGCATCACTATTATGCGCACCCCCCCAGATACGCAGTATTTT,CASITIMRTPPDTQYF
TRBD1,once,TRBJ2-6,TRBV6-6,TGTGCCAGCAGTCGACAGGGGATGAGCTCTGGGGCCAACGTCCTGACTTTC,CASSRQGMSSGANVLTF
-,few,TRBJ2-5,TRBV5-1,TGCGCCAGCAGTGGAACGCGGGCAGGTGGAGAGACCCAGTACTTC,CASSGTRAGGETQYF
TRBD1,-,TRBJ1-2,TRBV4-1,TGCGCCAGCAGCCAAGGACAGGGTTATGGCTACACCTTC,CASSQGQGYGYTF
TRBD1,-,TRBJ1-1,TRBV7-8,TGTGCCAGCAGCTTAGAGGGGGGCAGGGGGCGGAGGACTGAAGCTTTCTTT,CASSLEGGRGRRTEAFF
-,-,TRBJ1-2,TRBV5-6,TGTGCCAGCAGCTTGGGCGGGGGCCGTGGCTACACCTTC,CASSLGGGRGYTF
-,-,TRBJ2-2,TRBV27,TGTGCCAGCAGTTTTTGGCCCCGGCGGACCGGGGAGCTGTTTTTT,CASSFWPRRTGELFF
-,-,TRBJ2-7,TRBV28,TGTGCCAGCAGTTTGCCCCAGTACGAGCAGTACTTC,CASSLPQYEQYF
-,-,TRBJ1-4,TRBV11-3,TGTGCCAGCAGCTTAGAACCGACAACAAATGAAAAACTGTTTTTT,CASSLEPTTNEKLFF
TRBD1,medium-sized,TRBJ2-7,TRBV10-3,TGTGCCATCGGCCAACCCGGGACAGGGGGTTCCTACGAGCAGTACTTC,CAIGQPGTGGSYEQYF
-,-,TRBJ1-6,TRBV10-3,TGTGCCATCAGTGCAGACGGGGGTCGGAACGGATATAATTCACCCCTCCACTTT,CAISADGGRNGYNSPLHF
TRBD1,few,TRBJ1-2,TRBV5-1,TGCGCCAGCAGCCCGGAGGGGGCCTATGGCTACACCTTC,CASSPEGAYGYTF
-,-,TRBJ1-2,TRBV4-3,TGCGCCAGCAGCCAAGCGCTCGGAGGGGTTGGTGGCTACACCTTC,CASSQALGGVGGYTF
TRBD1,-,TRBJ1-1,TRBV5-8,TGTGCCAGCAGCCGGACAGGACTGGAAGCTTTCTTT,CASSRTGLEAFF
-,-,TRBJ2-6,TRBV18,TGTGCCAGCTCACCTAACAGCTACTCTGGGGCCAACGTCCTGACTTTC,CASSPNSYSGANVLTF
TRBD1,-,TRBJ2-3,TRBV19,TGTGCCAGTAGTATAGATCTAATAGGTGGACAGGGACAGTTAGATACGCAGTATTTT,CASSIDLIGGQGQLDTQYF
-,-,TRBJ1-2,TRBV14,TGTGCCAGCAGCCAAGCACTGAGCTATGGCTACACCTTC,CASSQALSYGYTF
-,-,TRBJ1-5,TRBV12-5,TGTGCTAGTGGTTTGGACCAAGTGGCTCAGCCCCAGCATTTT,CASGLDQVAQPQHF
-,-,TRBJ1-2,TRBV29-1,TGCAGCGTTTTAGCCCATGGTGGCTACACCTTC,CSVLAHGGYTF
TRBD1,few,TRBJ2-5,TRBV5-6,TGTGCCAGCAGCACCCGACAGGGAAGAAAAGAGACCCAGTACTTC,CASSTRQGRKETQYF
-,-,TRBJ2-3,TRBV5-8,TGTGCCAGCAGCGCGGAACCTAGCGCTAGCACAGATACGCAGTATTTT,CASSAEPSASTDTQYF
-,-,TRBJ1-3,TRBV9,TGTGCCAGCAGCTGGGGGGACGGAAACACCATATATTTT,CASSWGDGNTIYF
-,-,TRBJ1-1,TRBV7-8,TGTGCCAGCAGCTTAGGGAGGTGGGGCACTGAAGCTTTCTTT,CASSLGRWGTEAFF
-,-,TRBJ2-2,TRBV7-9,TGTGCCAGCAGCTTTGACATGTTCACCGGGGAGCTGTTTTTT,CASSFDMFTGELFF